The TCR beta chain under discussion was sequenced for a study of T-cell memory formation after mild COVID-19. Germline V gene sequence: CDR1 DFQATT, CDR2 SNEGSKA (reference sequence). The CDR3 has 15 amino acids. V lost 6 bases and J lost 1; bases outside the gene matches: 7. The TCR alpha and TCR beta cDNA libraries, bearing sample barcodes and UMIs, were generated by 5'RACE using constant-segment primers. Each CDR3 protein gets one entry after TCRdb re-called the 5' RACE reads with MiXCR. Here the sample spans 350,000 to 500,000 distinct CDR3 sequences, 20% being singletons. Study observations and caveats: Later expanders leaned CD4+, whereas clones that contracted between day 15 and 85 were balanced CD4/CD8.

Comments on this clonotype: The antigen is not known.

The J gene is TRBJ2-3, the V gene TRBV20-1, with 10 bases matching TRBD2. Sequenced material: PBMCs or a T cell subset sorted from them (not recorded which). The receptor was isolated from an adult woman who had mild COVID-19 (a few samples of this study predate the infection). Cell type and time point are not known. The CDR3 bases are TGCAGTGCCACGCCTACTAGCGGGGGCACAGATACGCAGTATTTT. Amino acid sequence: CSATPTSGGTDTQYF.